These 7 T cell receptor beta chains were sequenced from one sample in a study of blood T cells in healthy people across ages. Primers used in a second PCR of about 7 to 12 cycles were a sample-barcoded 5' primer and a J-beta primer mix. TCRdb used MiXCR to reprocess the 5' RACE reads, holding one entry per CDR3 protein. The table includes approximately 1,100,000 distinct CDR3 sequences, more than 35% detected once. The sequenced sample was blood. All receptors come from a woman aged 60-75 years in good health.

Of note for this clonotype: Sequence at one end of the junction differs from germline and may be a read error. The V and J genes are TRBV5-1 and TRBJ2-3, with D perhaps matching TRBD1 or TRBD2 (5 bases each). The CDR3 runs to 17 residues. The germline gives CDR1 SGHRS, CDR2 YFSETQ. This CDR3 reads CTSSLGSSGTTTDTQYF. In nucleotides, the CDR3 is TGCACCAGCAGCTTGGGCTCGTCGGGGACGACCACAGATACGCAGTATTTT.

This chain links TRBV6-1 with TRBJ2-5; TRBD2 agrees at 13 bases. Trimming cost V 7 bases and J 11 bases; bases outside gene matches: 10. The CDR3 totals 14 residues. Germline loops: CDR1 MNHNS, CDR2 SASEGT. In DNA form, the CDR3 reads TGTGCCAGCAAGGGGACTAGCGGGGCCTACGGGCAGTACTTC. It encodes CASKGTSGAYGQYF.

The genes are TRBV18 and TRBJ2-3, with unresolved D. CDR1 is KGHSH and CDR2 is LQKENI in the germline V gene. The CDR3 runs to 15 residues. V lost 3 bases to trimming and J lost 1 base, with 11 bases between them. CDR3 in DNA: TGTGCCAGCTCACCGAACGGCAGGCGCACAGATACGCAGTATTTT. Residues: CASSPNGRRTDTQYF.

The chain has TRBV27 and TRBJ1-1, with D maybe TRBD1 (6 bases). Germline V gene data show CDR1 as MNHEY and CDR2 as SMNVEV (reference sequence). This CDR3 contains 12 residues. With 8 bases removed from V and 11 bases from J, the gap between germline ends came to 18 bases. CDR3 nucleotides: TGTGCCAGCTCCAGGGGCAATCAGAGGGCTTTCTTT. Its protein is CASSRGNQRAFF.

This sequence joins TRBV5-1 and TRBJ1-2; 10 bases are shared with TRBD1. V was clipped by 3 bases and J by 6 bases; unmatched bases: 11. Germline CDR1 SGHRS, CDR2 YFSETQ. This CDR3 contains 16 residues. The CDR3 spells CASSSDNSGTGDGYTF. CDR3 DNA: TGCGCCAGCAGCTCCGATAACTCCGGGACAGGGGATGGCTACACCTTC.

In this sample, this clonotype turned up once. V usage is TRBV28 and J usage is TRBJ2-5; 8 bases are shared with TRBD2. This CDR3 contains 19 residues. Trimming at V came to 5 bases and at J to 12 bases, leaving 29 bases not matched to a gene. Germline values: CDR1 MDHEN, CDR2 SYDVKM. In DNA form, the CDR3 reads TGTGCCAGCAGTGATGAACGGGGGGGCCTACTATTTCAGACTTTTGTGGAGTACTTC. Its protein product is CASSDERGGLLFQTFVEYF.

The chain joins TRBV10-2 to TRBJ2-1, with 7 bases identical to TRBD2. Looked up from germline, CDR1 is WSHSY and CDR2 is SAAADI. V trimming: 4 bases; J trimming: 13 bases; junction bases outside the gene matches: 19. The CDR3 loop spans 16 amino acids. CDR3 protein: CASSGGFGLEGETQFF. The CDR3, as DNA: TGCGCCAGCAGTGGAGGATTTGGACTAGAAGGGGAGACCCAGTTCTTC.